This is a list of T cell receptor beta chains from one sample in a study of vaccination effects on CD4 cells after COVID-19. Their antigens remain unidentified. Libraries were prepared by immunoSEQ multiplex PCR; TCRdb keeps only in-frame clonotypes and omits some of them. The data contain more than 50,000 clones, roughly 81% of them seen just once; the ten biggest clones take up about 2.4%. The sample was CD4+ T cells from PBMCs cultured with HCoV-229E spike peptides, taken before COVID-19 vaccination. The receptors derive from a human donor who received a COVID-19 vaccine. CDR3s include the opening cysteine and the closing phenylalanine or tryptophan. The order of the fields is J gene, clone size, CDR3 length, D gene, V gene, CDR3 DNA, CDR3 protein. D genes are given only for firm matches. Where a row states a size, it is once, few, many or the class of an expanded clone; other rows omit it.

TRBJ2-2,.,13,.,TRBV14,TGTGCCAGCCGGTGGGGTATGAGCGGGGAGCTGTTTTTT,CASRWGMSGELFF
TRBJ2-5,once,13,.,TRBV9,TGTGCCAGCAGCGTAGCAGCACAAGAGACCCAGTACTTC,CASSVAAQETQYF
TRBJ2-3,.,15,TRBD2,TRBV9,TGTGCCAGCAGCGCCACTAGCGGGAGCACAGATACGCAGTATTTT,CASSATSGSTDTQYF
TRBJ2-6,.,21,TRBD2,TRBV6-2/TRBV6-3,TGTGCCAGCAGTTACCCCAGTGCTAGCGGGGGTCGTCTTACTGGGGCCAACGTCCTGACTTTC,CASSYPSASGGRLTGANVLTF
TRBJ1-1,.,13,.,TRBV6-1,TGTGCCAGCAGTTATTCCCGTATCTCCGAAGCTTTCTTT,CASSYSRISEAFF
TRBJ2-1,.,14,.,TRBV30,TGTGCCCAAAGGGGGGCAGGGTCCGAAACTGAGCAGTTCTTC,CAQRGAGSETEQFF
TRBJ1-1,.,16,.,TRBV19,TGTGCCAGTAGTACACCGGGCTCCCCGGAGGACACTGAAGCTTTCTTT,CASSTPGSPEDTEAFF
TRBJ1-4,.,17,.,TRBV27,TGTGCCAGCAGTCCAACGACCTCATCTGCAACTAATGAAAAACTGTTTTTT,CASSPTTSSATNEKLFF
TRBJ2-2,.,16,.,TRBV14,TGTGCCAGCAGCCAAGATTTGGGGGGTCACACCGGGGAGCTGTTTTTT,CASSQDLGGHTGELFF
TRBJ2-2,.,15,TRBD2,TRBV9,TGTGCCAGCCGGACGACTAGCGGGGGTCCCGGGGAGCTGTTTTTT,CASRTTSGGPGELFF
TRBJ1-3,once,15,TRBD1,TRBV28,TGTGCCAGCAGTATCAACAGGGGTTACGGAAACACCATATATTTT,CASSINRGYGNTIYF
TRBJ1-2,.,15,.,TRBV28,TGTGCCAGCAGTTTAGGAGATGTGGGGCTTTATGGCTACACCTTC,CASSLGDVGLYGYTF
TRBJ2-1,.,16,TRBD2,TRBV5-1,TGCGCCAGCAGCTCGATGGGACTAGCGGGGATCAATGAGCAGTTCTTC,CASSSMGLAGINEQFF
TRBJ2-5,.,13,.,TRBV12-3/TRBV12-4,TGTGCCAGCAGTCCTCAGGGCCAAGAGACCCAGTACTTC,CASSPQGQETQYF
TRBJ1-2,.,15,TRBD1,TRBV24-1,TGTGCCACCAGTGCGGCGACAGGGGGTGACTATGGCTACACCTTC,CATSAATGGDYGYTF
TRBJ2-5,few,14,TRBD2,TRBV2,TGTGCCAGCAGTGGATTACTAGCGTCGGGGACCCAGTACTTC,CASSGLLASGTQYF
TRBJ2-5,.,14,.,TRBV6-6,TGTGCCAGCAGTCCAACAGGGTCGTCGGAGACCCAGTACTTC,CASSPTGSSETQYF
TRBJ2-5,once,14,TRBD1,TRBV5-8,TGTGCCAGCAGCGTCAAGACAGGGGGAAGGACCCAGTACTTC,CASSVKTGGRTQYF
TRBJ1-6,.,14,TRBD1,TRBV30,TGTGCCTGGGAGGGGACAGGAAATAATTCACCCCTCCACTTT,CAWEGTGNNSPLHF
TRBJ2-1,.,16,.,TRBV7-3,TGTGCCAGCAGCTTAGCGGGGGCCGTCTCCTACAATGAGCAGTTCTTC,CASSLAGAVSYNEQFF
TRBJ2-1,.,16,.,TRBV5-1,TGCGCCAGCAGCCAACCGGACAGGGAGGGGGCCAATGAGCAGTTCTTC,CASSQPDREGANEQFF
TRBJ2-1,.,14,TRBD2,TRBV7-2,TGTGCCAGCGGTTGGGCGGGGGGGCCGGTTGAGCAGTTCTTC,CASGWAGGPVEQFF
TRBJ2-2,.,15,TRBD1,TRBV5-1,TGCGCCAGCAGCGAGGGACAGACGAACACCGGGGAGCTGTTTTTT,CASSEGQTNTGELFF
TRBJ1-1,.,21,.,TRBV19,TGTGCCAGTAGTATCGGGTGGGGGCAGACGGGACGCGCGGTGGGGAGGACTGAAGCTTTCTTT,CASSIGWGQTGRAVGRTEAFF
TRBJ1-1,.,16,TRBD1,TRBV28,TGTGCCAGCAGTTTGTTTCGACAGGGAAGGAACACTGAAGCTTTCTTT,CASSLFRQGRNTEAFF
TRBJ1-2,.,17,TRBD1,TRBV4-1,TGCGCCAGCAGCCACACGGAACCGGGACAGGGTCATCCTGGCTACACCTTC,CASSHTEPGQGHPGYTF
TRBJ1-2,once,14,.,TRBV7-2,TGTGCCAGCAGCTTAGTATCCGAGGATCACGGCTACACCTTC,CASSLVSEDHGYTF
TRBJ2-2,.,12,.,TRBV3-1/TRBV3-2,TGTGCTACCGGCTGGAGACGCGGGGAGCTGTTTTTT,CATGWRRGELFF
TRBJ2-2,.,15,TRBD1,TRBV7-2,TGTGCCAGCAGGAGAAACAGGGGAGACACCGGGGAGCTGTTTTTT,CASRRNRGDTGELFF